The 4 T cell receptor beta chains below come from one sample, sequenced in a study of blood T cell repertoires in COVID-19. Some clones are missing from TCRdb's copy, which holds only in-frame ones; the method was immunoSEQ multiplex PCR. The top ten clones hold about 4.4% of a sample with over 100,000 clones, about 89% of them seen once. The material sequenced was peripheral blood. These receptors all stem from a man aged 55 to 70 with COVID-19, enrolled during active disease.

This clone was recorded a few times. The CDR3, as DNA: TGTGCCAGCTCACCAGGGTCCTCTATAGCAGGCAATCAGCCCCAGCATTTT. Its protein product is CASSPGSSIAGNQPQHF. This chain joins TRBV18 and TRBJ1-5; D gene unclear. The CDR3 has 17 residues. CDR1 is KGHSH and CDR2 is LQKENI in the germline V gene. V lost 2 bases and J lost 2, with 16 bases in between.

The rearrangement uses TRBV24-1 and TRBJ2-5, with TRBD2 as a possible D gene (5 bases). The CDR3 is 15 amino acids. V was cut by 4 bases and J by 0 bases, with 11 bases left in between. Germline CDR1 is KGHDR and CDR2 is SFDVKD. This chain's CDR3 is CATSDPGLYQETQYF. The CDR3 DNA sequence: TGTGCCACCAGTGACCCCGGACTTTACCAAGAGACCCAGTACTTC.

This clone was observed a single time. The V and J genes are TRBV2 and TRBJ2-5; the D is unclear. In germline, CDR1 is SNHLY, CDR2 FYNNEI. Trimming pared 6 bases from V and 4 bases from J, leaving 12 bases between. The CDR3 length is 13 residues. For the CDR3, the DNA is TGTGCCAGCAGGCCCCAGAATGGAGAGACCCAGTACTTC. Its protein is CASRPQNGETQYF.

The V and J genes are TRBV30 and TRBJ2-3; 11 bases align to TRBD2. Trimming removed 8 bases from V and 0 bases from J; junction bases left unmatched: 10. The length of the CDR3 is 16 residues. Germline V CDR1 and CDR2: GTSNPN, SVGIG (reference sequence). In DNA, the CDR3 is TGTGCCCTAGCGGGGGGCCCGCCCCGGAGCACAGATACGCAGTATTTT. Translating it yields CALAGGPPRSTDTQYF.